This TCR beta chain was observed in a study of graft-versus-host responses after intestinal transplantation. Assay used: immunoSEQ multiplex PCR; TCRdb lists only in-frame clones, some missing. In the table there are tens of thousands of clones, about 91% of which are singletons. Study findings and constraints: Some GvH clones were seen earlier in gut or blood, suggesting intestinal origin. Allografts of one patient group, those with graft-donor T cell macrochimerism, had high graft-versus-host to host-versus-graft clonal ratios.

A note on this clone: The antigen is not known.

This CDR3 spans 15 amino acids. Between the trimmed V and J ends, which lost 5 bases and 0 bases, there was a span of 12 bases. The germline V gene has CDR1 MNHNS and CDR2 SASEGT. The chain is built from TRBV6-1 and TRBJ2-3, with D tentatively TRBD2 (5 bases). This specimen was PBMCs, taken 524 days after transplant. The origin of this receptor is a human patient who received an intestinal transplant, so some T cells may come from the graft donor. Here the CDR3 reads CASSLRDPSTDTQYF. DNA of the CDR3: TGTGCCAGCAGTCTCCGGGATCCCAGCACAGATACGCAGTATTTT.